This T cell receptor beta chain was sequenced during a study of CD8+ T cells in alopecia areata. Germline V gene lookup returns CDR1 KGHSH and CDR2 LQKENI. The CDR3 is made up of 15 amino acids. Trimming at V came to 2 bases and at J to 5 bases, leaving 7 bases not matched to a gene. Extraction and reverse transcription of RNA yielded cDNA as the sequencing template. The table came from immunoSEQ multiplex PCR; TCRdb's copy has only in-frame clones and leaves some out. Here the sample spans 150,000 to 200,000 clones, 58% being singletons. Treatment: oral pan-JAK inhibitor, 5-10 mg twice daily. The sequences come from CD4+ T cells sorted from blood, collected at approximately week 60, from a patient treated with tofacitinib. The receptor was isolated from a human donor with alopecia areata. The gene calls are TRBV18 and TRBJ2-3; 7 nucleotides agree with TRBD2. The CDR3, as DNA: TGTGCCAGCTCACCAAGTAGTAGCGGGTTAGATACGCAGTATTTT. It encodes CASSPSSSGLDTQYF. The variable domain in full, with the rest retrieved from reference TRBV18 and TRBJ2-3, is NAGVMQNPRHLVRRRGQEARLRCSPMKGHSHVYWYRQLPEEGLKFMVYLQKENIIDESGMPKERFSAEFPKEGPSILRIQQVVRGDSAAYFCASSPSSSGLDTQYFGPGTRLTVL.